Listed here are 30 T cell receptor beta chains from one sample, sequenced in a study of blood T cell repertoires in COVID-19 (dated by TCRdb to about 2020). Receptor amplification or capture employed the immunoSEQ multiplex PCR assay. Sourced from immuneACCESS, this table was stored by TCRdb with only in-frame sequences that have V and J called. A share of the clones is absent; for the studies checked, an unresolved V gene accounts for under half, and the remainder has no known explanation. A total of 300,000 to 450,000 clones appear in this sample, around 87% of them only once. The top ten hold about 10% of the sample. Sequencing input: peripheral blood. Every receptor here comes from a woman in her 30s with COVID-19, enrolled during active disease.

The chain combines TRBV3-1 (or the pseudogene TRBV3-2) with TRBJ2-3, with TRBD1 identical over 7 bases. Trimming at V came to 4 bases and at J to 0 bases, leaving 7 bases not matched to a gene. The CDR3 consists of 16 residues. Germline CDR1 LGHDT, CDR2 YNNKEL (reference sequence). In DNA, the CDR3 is TGTGCCAGCAGCCTCTCCCGGGACAGTAGCACAGATACGCAGTATTTT. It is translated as CASSLSRDSSTDTQYF.

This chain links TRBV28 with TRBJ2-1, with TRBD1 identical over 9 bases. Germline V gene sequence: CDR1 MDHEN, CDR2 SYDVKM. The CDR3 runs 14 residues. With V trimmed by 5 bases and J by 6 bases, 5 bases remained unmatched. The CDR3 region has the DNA TGTGCCAGCAGTACACAGGGGGCAGTCAATGAGCAGTTCTTC. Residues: CASSTQGAVNEQFF.

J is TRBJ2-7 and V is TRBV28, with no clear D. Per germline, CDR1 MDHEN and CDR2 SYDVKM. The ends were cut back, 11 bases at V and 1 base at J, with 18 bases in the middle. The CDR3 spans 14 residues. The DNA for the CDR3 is TGTGCCTCTCTCGCGCGGCGGTTATCCTACGAGCAGTACTTC. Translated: CASLARRLSYEQYF.

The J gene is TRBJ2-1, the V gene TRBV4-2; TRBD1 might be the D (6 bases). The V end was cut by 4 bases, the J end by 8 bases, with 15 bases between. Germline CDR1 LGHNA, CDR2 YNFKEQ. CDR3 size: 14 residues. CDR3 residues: CASSPGVIGDEQFF. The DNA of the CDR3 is TGTGCCAGCAGCCCAGGGGTCATAGGAGATGAGCAGTTCTTC.

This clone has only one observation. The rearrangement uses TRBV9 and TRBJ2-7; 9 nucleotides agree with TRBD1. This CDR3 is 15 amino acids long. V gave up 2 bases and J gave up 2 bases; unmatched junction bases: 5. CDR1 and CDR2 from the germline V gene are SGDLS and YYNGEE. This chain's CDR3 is CASSVGTGQTYEQYF. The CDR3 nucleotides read TGTGCCAGCAGCGTGGGGACAGGGCAAACCTACGAGCAGTACTTC.

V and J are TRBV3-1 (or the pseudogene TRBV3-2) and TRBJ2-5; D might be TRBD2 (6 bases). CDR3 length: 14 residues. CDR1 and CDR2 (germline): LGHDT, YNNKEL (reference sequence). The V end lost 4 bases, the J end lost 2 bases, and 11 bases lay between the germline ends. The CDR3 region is CASSPQTRQETQYF. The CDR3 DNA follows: TGTGCCAGCAGCCCTCAGACTAGACAAGAGACCCAGTACTTC.

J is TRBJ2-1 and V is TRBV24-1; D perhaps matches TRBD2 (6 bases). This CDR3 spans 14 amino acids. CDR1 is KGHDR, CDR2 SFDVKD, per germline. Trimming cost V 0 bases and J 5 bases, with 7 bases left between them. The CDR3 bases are TGTGCCACCAGTGATTTGGGGAGGAACAATGAGCAGTTCTTC. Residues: CATSDLGRNNEQFF.

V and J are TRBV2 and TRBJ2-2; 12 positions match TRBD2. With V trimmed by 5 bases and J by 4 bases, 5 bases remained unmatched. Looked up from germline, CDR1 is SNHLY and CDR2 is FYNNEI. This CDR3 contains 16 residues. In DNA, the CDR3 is TGTGCCAGCAGTTCTAGCGGGAGGGCCGGCACCGGGGAGCTGTTTTTT. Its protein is CASSSSGRAGTGELFF. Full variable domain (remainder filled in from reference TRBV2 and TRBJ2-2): EPEVTQTPSHQVTQMGQEVILRCVPISNHLYFYWYRQILGQKVEFLVSFYNNEISEKSEIFDDQFSVERPDGSNFTLKIRSTKLEDSAMYFCASSSSGRAGTGELFFGEGSRLTVL.

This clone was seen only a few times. The CDR3 loop reads CASSRKRGDTEAFF. In DNA form, the CDR3 reads TGTGCCAGCTCCCGAAAGCGGGGGGACACTGAAGCTTTCTTT. V gene TRBV18 combines with J gene TRBJ1-1; possibly TRBD1 for D (5 bases). V lost 6 bases, J lost 3 bases, and 14 bases lay in between. CDR1 KGHSH and CDR2 LQKENI come from the germline V gene. CDR3 length: 14 amino acids.

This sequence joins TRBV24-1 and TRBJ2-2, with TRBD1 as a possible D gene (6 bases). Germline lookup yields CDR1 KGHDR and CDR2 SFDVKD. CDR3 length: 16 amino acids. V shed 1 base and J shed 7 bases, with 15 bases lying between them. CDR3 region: CATSDLPQGIGGELFF. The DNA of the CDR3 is TGTGCCACCAGTGATTTACCACAGGGAATCGGCGGGGAGCTGTTTTTT.

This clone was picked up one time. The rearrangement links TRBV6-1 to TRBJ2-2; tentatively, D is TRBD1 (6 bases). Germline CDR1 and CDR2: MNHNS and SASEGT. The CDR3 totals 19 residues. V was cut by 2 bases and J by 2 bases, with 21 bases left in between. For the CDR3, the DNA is TGTGCCAGCAGTGAACGGCCCTTCCCGGACAGACTAAACACCGGGGAGCTGTTTTTT. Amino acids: CASSERPFPDRLNTGELFF.

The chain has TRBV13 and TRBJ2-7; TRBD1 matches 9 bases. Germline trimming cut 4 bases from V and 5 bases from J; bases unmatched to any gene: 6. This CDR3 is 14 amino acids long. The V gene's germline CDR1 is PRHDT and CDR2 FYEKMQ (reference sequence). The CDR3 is CASSSGQGRDEQYF. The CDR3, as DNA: TGTGCCAGCAGCTCCGGACAGGGGCGGGACGAGCAGTACTTC. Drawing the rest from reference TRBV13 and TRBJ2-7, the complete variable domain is AAGVIQSPRHLIKEKRETATLKCYPIPRHDTVYWYQQGPGQDPQFLISFYEKMQSDKGSIPDRFSAQQFSDYHSELNMSSLELGDSALYFCASSSGQGRDEQYFGPGTRLTVT.

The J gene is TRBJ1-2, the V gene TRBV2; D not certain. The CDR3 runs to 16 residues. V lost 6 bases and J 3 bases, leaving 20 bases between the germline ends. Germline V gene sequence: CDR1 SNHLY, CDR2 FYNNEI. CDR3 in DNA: TGTGCCAGCAGCATGAATCGTGACGGTGAGGACTATGGCTACACCTTC. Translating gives CASSMNRDGEDYGYTF.

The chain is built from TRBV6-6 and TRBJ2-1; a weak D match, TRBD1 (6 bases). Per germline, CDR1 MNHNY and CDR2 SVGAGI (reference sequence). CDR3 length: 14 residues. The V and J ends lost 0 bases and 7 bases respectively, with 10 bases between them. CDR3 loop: CASSYSQGMNEQFF. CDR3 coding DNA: TGTGCCAGCAGTTACTCCCAGGGGATGAATGAGCAGTTCTTC.

The CDR3 region is CASSPSVAKNIQYF. CDR3 nucleotide sequence: TGTGCCAGCAGCCCCAGCGTAGCCAAAAACATTCAGTACTTC. The chain has TRBV13 and TRBJ2-4; D is unresolved. Germline lookup yields CDR1 PRHDT and CDR2 FYEKMQ (reference sequence). The CDR3 is made up of 14 amino acids. Deletions cut 5 bases from V and 0 bases from J, with 8 bases between.

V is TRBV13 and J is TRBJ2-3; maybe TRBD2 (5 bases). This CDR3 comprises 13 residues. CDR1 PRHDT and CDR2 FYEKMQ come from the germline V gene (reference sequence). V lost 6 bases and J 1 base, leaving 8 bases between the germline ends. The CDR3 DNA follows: TGTGCCAGCAGGCGGGTGGGCACAGATACGCAGTATTTT. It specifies CASRRVGTDTQYF.

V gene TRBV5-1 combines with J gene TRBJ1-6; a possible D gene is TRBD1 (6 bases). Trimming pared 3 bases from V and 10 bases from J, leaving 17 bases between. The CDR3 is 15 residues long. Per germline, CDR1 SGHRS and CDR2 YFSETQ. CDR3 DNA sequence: TGCGCCAGCAGCTCAGAGGGGGGGTCTAAATCACCCCTCCACTTT. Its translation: CASSSEGGSKSPLHF.

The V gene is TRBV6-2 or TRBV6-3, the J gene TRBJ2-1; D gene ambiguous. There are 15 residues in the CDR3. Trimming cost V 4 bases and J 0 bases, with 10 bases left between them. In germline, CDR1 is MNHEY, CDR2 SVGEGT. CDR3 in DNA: TGTGCCAGCAGTTGGCTGTTAAGCTCCTACAATGAGCAGTTCTTC. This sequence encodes CASSWLLSSYNEQFF.

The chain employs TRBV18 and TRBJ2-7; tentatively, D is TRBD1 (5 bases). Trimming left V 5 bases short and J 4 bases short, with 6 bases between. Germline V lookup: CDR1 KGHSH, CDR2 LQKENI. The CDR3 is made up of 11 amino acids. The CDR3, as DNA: TGTGCCAGCTCAGGACAATACGAGCAGTACTTC. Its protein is CASSGQYEQYF.

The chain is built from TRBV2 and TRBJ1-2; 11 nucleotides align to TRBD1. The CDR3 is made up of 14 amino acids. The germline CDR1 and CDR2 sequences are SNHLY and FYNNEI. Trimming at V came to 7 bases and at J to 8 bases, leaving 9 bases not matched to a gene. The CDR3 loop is CASTLLDRGQGYTF. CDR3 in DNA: TGTGCCAGCACTCTGTTGGACAGGGGGCAAGGCTACACCTTC.

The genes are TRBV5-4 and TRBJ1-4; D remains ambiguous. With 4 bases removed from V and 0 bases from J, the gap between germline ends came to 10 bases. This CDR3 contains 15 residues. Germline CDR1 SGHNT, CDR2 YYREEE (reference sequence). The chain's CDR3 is CASSLGVATNEKLFF. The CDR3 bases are TGTGCCAGCAGCCTCGGGGTCGCAACTAATGAAAAACTGTTTTTT.

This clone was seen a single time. The CDR3, as DNA: TGCGCCAGCAGCCATAGCGGGAGAACTAACGACGAGCAGTACTTC. This gives the protein CASSHSGRTNDEQYF. V and J are TRBV4-3 and TRBJ2-7; 9 bases align to TRBD2. Germline values: CDR1 LGHNA, CDR2 YSLEER. V shed 3 bases, J shed 5 bases, and the junction held 8 bases outside the gene matches. This CDR3 contains 15 residues.

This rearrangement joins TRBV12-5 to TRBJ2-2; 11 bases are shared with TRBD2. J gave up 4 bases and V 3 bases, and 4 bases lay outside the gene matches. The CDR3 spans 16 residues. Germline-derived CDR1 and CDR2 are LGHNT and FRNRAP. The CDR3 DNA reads TGTGCTAGTGGTTTCCTCGGACTAGCGGGCACCGGGGAGCTGTTTTTT. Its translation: CASGFLGLAGTGELFF.

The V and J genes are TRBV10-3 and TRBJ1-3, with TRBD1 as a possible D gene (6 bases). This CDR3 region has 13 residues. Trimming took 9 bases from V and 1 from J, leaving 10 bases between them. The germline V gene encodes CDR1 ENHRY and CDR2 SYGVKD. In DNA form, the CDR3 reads TGTGCCATTCACGACAGGTCTGGAAACACCATATATTTT. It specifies CAIHDRSGNTIYF.

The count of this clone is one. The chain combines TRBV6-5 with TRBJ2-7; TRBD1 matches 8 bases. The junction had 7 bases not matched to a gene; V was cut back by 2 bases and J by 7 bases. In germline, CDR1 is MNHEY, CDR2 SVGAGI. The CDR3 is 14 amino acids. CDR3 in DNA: TGTGCCAGCAGTTACGGGACAGGTCTACTGGAGCAGTACTTC. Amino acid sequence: CASSYGTGLLEQYF.

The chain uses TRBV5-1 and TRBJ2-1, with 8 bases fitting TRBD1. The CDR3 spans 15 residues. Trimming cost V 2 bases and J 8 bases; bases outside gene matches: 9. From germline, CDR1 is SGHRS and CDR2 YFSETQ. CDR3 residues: CASSLPRQGSHEQFF. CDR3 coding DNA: TGCGCCAGCAGCTTACCTCGACAGGGGAGCCATGAGCAGTTCTTC.

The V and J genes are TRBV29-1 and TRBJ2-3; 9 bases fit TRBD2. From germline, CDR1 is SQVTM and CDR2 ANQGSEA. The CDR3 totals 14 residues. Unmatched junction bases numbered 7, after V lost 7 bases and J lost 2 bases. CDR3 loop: CSARTSETTDTQYF. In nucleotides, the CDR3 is TGCAGCGCCCGGACTAGCGAGACCACAGATACGCAGTATTTT.

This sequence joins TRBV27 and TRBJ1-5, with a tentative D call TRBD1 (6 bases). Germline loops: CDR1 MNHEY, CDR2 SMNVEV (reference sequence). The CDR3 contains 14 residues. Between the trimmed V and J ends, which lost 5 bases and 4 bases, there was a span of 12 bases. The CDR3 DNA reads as TGTGCCAGCAGTACCCGACAGGTAAATCAGCCCCAGCATTTT. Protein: CASSTRQVNQPQHF.

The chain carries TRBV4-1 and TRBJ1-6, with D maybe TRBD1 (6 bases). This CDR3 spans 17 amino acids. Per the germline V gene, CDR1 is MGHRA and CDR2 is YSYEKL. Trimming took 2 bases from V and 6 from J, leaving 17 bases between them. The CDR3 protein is CASSQWGGQRGNSPLHF. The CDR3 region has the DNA TGCGCCAGCAGCCAATGGGGTGGACAGCGAGGTAATTCACCCCTCCACTTT.

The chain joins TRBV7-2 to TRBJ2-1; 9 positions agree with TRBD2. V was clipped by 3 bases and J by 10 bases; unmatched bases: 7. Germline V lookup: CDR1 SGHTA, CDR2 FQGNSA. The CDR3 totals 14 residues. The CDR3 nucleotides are TGTGCCAGCAGCTTGGCGGGAGGGGGAGAGGAGCAGTTCTTC. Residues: CASSLAGGGEEQFF.